Listed below are T cell receptor beta chains from one sample, sequenced in a study of cytomegalovirus exposure and HLA in healthy donors. Clones were sequenced by immunoSEQ multiplex PCR, and TCRdb holds only the in-frame ones, with some missing. The data contain some 150,000 clones, 80% to 90% of them singletons. The sequencing sample was made of PBMCs. Receptor source: a man aged 18 to 29 in good health and CMV-seropositive. Both conserved end residues are part of each CDR3. D genes are given only for firm matches. For some rows the clone size is stated as once, few or many, or as a class when expanded; others skip it.

v_gene	d_gene	abundance	j_gene	CDR3nt	CDR3aa
TRBV7-6	.	.	TRBJ1-5	TGTGCCAGCAGCCCCACGGGGAATCAGCCCCAGCATTTT	CASSPTGNQPQHF
TRBV11-2	TRBD2	.	TRBJ2-3	TGTGCCAGCAGAGGACTAGCGGGGACTCGTGGGCAGTATTTT	CASRGLAGTRGQYF
TRBV13	TRBD1	once	TRBJ1-3	TGTGCCAGCAGAATAGTCCGGGACAGCTTTTCTGGAAACACCATATATTTT	CASRIVRDSFSGNTIYF
TRBV5-6	.	.	TRBJ1-1	TGTGCCAGCAGCTTTAATCTTGTGCGAAGCACTGAAGCTTTCTTT	CASSFNLVRSTEAFF
TRBV7-9	.	.	TRBJ2-1	TGTGCCAGCAGCCCCGGCAGGAATGAGCAGTTCTTC	CASSPGRNEQFF
TRBV4-2	TRBD2	.	TRBJ2-2	TGTGCCAGCAGCCAAGGCGTGGCGGGAGATACCGGGGAGCTGTTTTTT	CASSQGVAGDTGELFF
TRBV18	.	.	TRBJ1-1	TGTGCCAGCTCACCAACGTCGGGTGAAGCTTTCTTT	CASSPTSGEAFF
TRBV7-3	TRBD2	.	TRBJ2-3	TGTGCCAGCAGATTGAGCGGGGGGTTCACAGATACGCAGTATTTT	CASRLSGGFTDTQYF
TRBV9	.	.	TRBJ1-2	TGTGCCAGCAGCCTTGGGCGGGGGACCTATGGCTACACCTTC	CASSLGRGTYGYTF
TRBV5-1	TRBD2	.	TRBJ2-1	TGCGCCAGCAGGGGTCTAGCGGACAATGAGCAGTTCTTC	CASRGLADNEQFF
TRBV2	TRBD1	.	TRBJ2-7	TGTGCCAGCACGGGATCGGACAGGGCCTACGAGCAGTACTTC	CASTGSDRAYEQYF
TRBV7-9	TRBD2	few	TRBJ2-7	TGTGCCAGCAGCTTACTTCAGACTAGCGGAGGCTACGAGCAGTACTTC	CASSLLQTSGGYEQYF
TRBV9	TRBD2	.	TRBJ2-7	TGTGCCAGCAGCGGTAGTGGAGCGGGAGCCTACGAGCAGTACTTC	CASSGSGAGAYEQYF
TRBV6-1	.	.	TRBJ1-5	TGTGCCAGCAGTGGTGGGGCTGGGCCCCAGCATTTT	CASSGGAGPQHF
TRBV13	.	.	TRBJ2-1	TGTGCCAGCAGTCCTGACGGACTCTCCTACAATGAGCAGTTCTTC	CASSPDGLSYNEQFF
TRBV18	TRBD1	.	TRBJ2-2	TGTGCCAGCTCGACCATAGACAGGGTATTAACCGGGGAGCTGTTTTTT	CASSTIDRVLTGELFF
TRBV5-6	.	.	TRBJ1-2	TGTGCCAGCAGCTTGACCCAGAACTATGGCTACACCTTC	CASSLTQNYGYTF
TRBV30	.	.	TRBJ2-2	TGTGCCTGGAGTCTTACCGGGGAGCTGTTTTTT	CAWSLTGELFF
TRBV4-1	TRBD2	.	TRBJ2-1	TGCGCCAGCACCCTAATGGCGACTAGCGGGAGTGGAGAGCAGTTCTTC	CASTLMATSGSGEQFF
TRBV18	TRBD2	.	TRBJ2-1	TGTGCCAGCTCACCACCCGGGAGGGCCTGGGGTGAGCAGTTCTTC	CASSPPGRAWGEQFF
TRBV5-5	.	.	TRBJ1-5	TGTGCCAGCAGCTTGGCAGGCCCCAATCAGCCCCAGCATTTT	CASSLAGPNQPQHF
TRBV7-2	.	once	TRBJ1-3	TGTGCCAGCAGCTTAGCGCTGACTGCTGGAAACACCATATATTTT	CASSLALTAGNTIYF
TRBV2	.	.	TRBJ1-4	TGTGCCAGCAGTGACCACAGGGTTAATGAAAAACTGTTTTTT	CASSDHRVNEKLFF
TRBV4-1	.	.	TRBJ2-2	TGCGCCAGCAGCCCTTATCTCAGCGAAGGGGCCGGGGAGCTGTTTTTT	CASSPYLSEGAGELFF
TRBV5-1	TRBD1	few	TRBJ2-1	TGCGCCAGCAGCTTGGGACAGGGGGCCAATGAGCAGTTCTTC	CASSLGQGANEQFF
TRBV15	TRBD1	.	TRBJ1-3	TGTGCCACGAAACAGGGGACAGCAGGAAACACCATATATTTT	CATKQGTAGNTIYF
TRBV5-4	TRBD1	.	TRBJ1-1	TGTGCCAGCAGCTTGGAGATGGGGAAGGGGGCCACTGAAGCTTTCTTT	CASSLEMGKGATEAFF
TRBV30	TRBD1	.	TRBJ2-6	TGTGCCTGGAGTAGGGACAGAACCACCTCTGGGGCCAACGTCCTGACTTTC	CAWSRDRTTSGANVLTF
TRBV4-1	TRBD2	.	TRBJ2-7	TGCGCCAGCAGCGGACTAGCGGGGCTTAATACCTACGAGCAGTACTTC	CASSGLAGLNTYEQYF
TRBV5-1	.	.	TRBJ1-1	TGCGCCAGCAGCTCGGACAGAACACTAAACGGAGCTTTCTTT	CASSSDRTLNGAFF
TRBV6-5	.	few	TRBJ1-2	TGTGCCAGCAGTTACGGTCCTGGGGCCGGCTACACCTTC	CASSYGPGAGYTF
TRBV11-2	TRBD2	.	TRBJ2-7	TGTGCCAGCAGCTTAATTAGCGGGGGGGCCTACGAGCAGTACTTC	CASSLISGGAYEQYF
TRBV19	.	.	TRBJ1-1	TGTGCCAGTAGTATATGGAGGGCCCCTGAAGCTTTCTTT	CASSIWRAPEAFF
TRBV7-8	.	.	TRBJ2-7	TGTGCCAGCAGCTTAAGGGTGTCAGGGCTCCTCGAGCAGTACTTC	CASSLRVSGLLEQYF
TRBV5-1	.	.	TRBJ2-7	TGCGCCAGCAGCCTTGGGGGGACCTACGAGCAGTACTTC	CASSLGGTYEQYF
TRBV14	.	.	TRBJ2-7	TGTGCCAGCAGTCCTCCGGACTACTCCTACGAGCAGTACTTC	CASSPPDYSYEQYF
TRBV6-1	.	.	TRBJ1-4	TGTGCCAGCAGGGGCTATACTAATGAAAAACTGTTTTTT	CASRGYTNEKLFF
TRBV19	.	.	TRBJ2-6	TGTGCCAGTGGGGGCAGGGAAGGCCCTGGGGCCAACGTCCTGACTTTC	CASGGREGPGANVLTF
TRBV5-3	TRBD1	.	TRBJ1-5	TGTGCCAGAAGCTTCGGACAGGGCTCAAGCAATCAGCCCCAGCATTTT	CARSFGQGSSNQPQHF
TRBV29-1	.	.	TRBJ1-1	TGCAGCGTTGAAGATCTGATACGGTCTGAAGCTTTCTTT	CSVEDLIRSEAFF
TRBV9	TRBD1	.	TRBJ1-5	TGTGCCAGCAGCGTAGAGGGGGCGACTAATCAGCCCCAGCATTTT	CASSVEGATNQPQHF
TRBV12-5	TRBD1	few	TRBJ2-7	TGTGCTAGCCTAAGGACAGGGGAAAGCGAGCAGTACTTC	CASLRTGESEQYF
TRBV6-5	.	.	TRBJ1-1	TGTGCCAGCAGTTACTCGTACGGTGGGCTGAACACTGAAGCTTTCTTT	CASSYSYGGLNTEAFF
TRBV14	.	.	TRBJ1-2	TGTGCCAGCAGCCAAGGCAGGGCTAACTATGGCTACACCTTC	CASSQGRANYGYTF
TRBV6-6	TRBD1	.	TRBJ1-1	TGTGCCAGCAGTTACTTGGAGGGGGCGACTGAAGCTTTCTTT	CASSYLEGATEAFF
TRBV30	.	once	TRBJ1-1	TGTGCCTGGAGGAAACCCAGGGAGAACACTGAAGCTTTCTTT	CAWRKPRENTEAFF
TRBV2	.	.	TRBJ1-6	TGTGCCAGCCGGAACAGGTTTAGTTCACCCCTCCACTTT	CASRNRFSSPLHF
TRBV29-1	TRBD1	.	TRBJ2-2	TGCAGCGTTGAGCGGGCAGGGGGTTCCAACACCGGGGAGCTGTTTTTT	CSVERAGGSNTGELFF
TRBV19	TRBD1	.	TRBJ2-3	TGTGCCAGTAGTATCACCGGGACAGGCACAGATACGCAGTATTTT	CASSITGTGTDTQYF
TRBV5-8	TRBD1	.	TRBJ2-4	TGTGCCAGCAGCTCCATCCTGACAGGGGGAAACATTCAGTACTTC	CASSSILTGGNIQYF
TRBV5-1	.	once	TRBJ1-1	TGCGCCAGCAGCTTACAGGTCATGAACACTGAAGCTTTCTTT	CASSLQVMNTEAFF
TRBV4-1	TRBD2	.	TRBJ2-2	TGCGCCAGCAGCCTGCGACTAGCGGGGGGGCAGGGCGGGGAGCTGTTTTTT	CASSLRLAGGQGGELFF
TRBV4-1	.	.	TRBJ2-5	TGCGCCAGCAGCCAACCGACAGGATCCTCGAAGACCCAGTACTTC	CASSQPTGSSKTQYF
TRBV6-5	.	.	TRBJ1-5	TGTGCCAGCAGTCCCACACGGGGGAATCAGCCCCAGCATTTT	CASSPTRGNQPQHF
TRBV15	.	.	TRBJ1-5	TGTGCCACCAGCAGTGGAGGGGACGTCCAGCCCCAGCATTTT	CATSSGGDVQPQHF